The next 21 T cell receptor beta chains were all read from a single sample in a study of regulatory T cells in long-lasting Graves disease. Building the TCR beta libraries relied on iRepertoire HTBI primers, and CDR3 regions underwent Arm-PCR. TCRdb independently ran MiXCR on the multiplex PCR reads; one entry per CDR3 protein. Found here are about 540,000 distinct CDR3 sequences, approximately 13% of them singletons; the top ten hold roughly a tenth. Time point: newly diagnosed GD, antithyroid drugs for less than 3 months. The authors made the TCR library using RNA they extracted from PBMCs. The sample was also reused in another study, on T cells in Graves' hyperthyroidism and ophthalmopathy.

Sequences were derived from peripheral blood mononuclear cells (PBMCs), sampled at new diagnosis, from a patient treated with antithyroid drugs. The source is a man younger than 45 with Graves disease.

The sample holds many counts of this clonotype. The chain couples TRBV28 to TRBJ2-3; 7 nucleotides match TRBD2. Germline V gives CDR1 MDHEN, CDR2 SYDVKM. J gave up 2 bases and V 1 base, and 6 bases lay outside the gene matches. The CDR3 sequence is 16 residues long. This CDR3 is CASSLYLGDYTDTQYF. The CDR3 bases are TGTGCCAGCAGTTTATATCTAGGGGACTACACAGATACGCAGTATTTT.

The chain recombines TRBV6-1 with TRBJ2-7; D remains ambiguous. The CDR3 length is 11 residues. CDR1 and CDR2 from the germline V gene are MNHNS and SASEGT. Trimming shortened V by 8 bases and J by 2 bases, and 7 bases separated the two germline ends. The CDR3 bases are TGTGCCAGCCGGGCGACCTACGAGCAGTACTTC. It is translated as CASRATYEQYF.

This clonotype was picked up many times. CDR3 nucleotides: TGTGCCAGCAGTGACGGGACAGGGTCCCTCGAGCAGTACTTC. Its translation: CASSDGTGSLEQYF. The V and J genes are TRBV2 and TRBJ2-7, with 9 bases fitting TRBD1. The V and J ends lost 3 bases and 6 bases, in that order; junction bases with no gene match: 6. Germline lookup yields CDR1 SNHLY and CDR2 FYNNEI. The CDR3 runs to 14 residues.

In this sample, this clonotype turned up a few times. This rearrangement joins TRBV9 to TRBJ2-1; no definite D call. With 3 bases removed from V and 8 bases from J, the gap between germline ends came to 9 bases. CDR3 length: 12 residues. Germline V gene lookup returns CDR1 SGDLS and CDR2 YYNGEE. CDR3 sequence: CASSAFNDEQFF. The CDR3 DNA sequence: TGTGCCAGCAGCGCCTTCAACGATGAGCAGTTCTTC.

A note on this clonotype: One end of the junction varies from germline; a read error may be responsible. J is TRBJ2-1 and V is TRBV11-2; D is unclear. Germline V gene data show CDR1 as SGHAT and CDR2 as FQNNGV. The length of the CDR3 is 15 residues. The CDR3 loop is CASSLRAGEVNAQFF. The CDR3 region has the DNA TGTGCCAGCAGCTTGCGAGCCGGAGAGGTTAATGCGCAGTTCTTC.

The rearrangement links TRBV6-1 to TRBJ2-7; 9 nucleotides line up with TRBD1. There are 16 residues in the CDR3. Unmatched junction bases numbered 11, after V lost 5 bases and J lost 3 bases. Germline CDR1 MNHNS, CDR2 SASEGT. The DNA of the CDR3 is TGTGCCAGCAGTAGTGGCTCCACAGGGGGCTTCTACGAGCAGTACTTC. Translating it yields CASSSGSTGGFYEQYF.

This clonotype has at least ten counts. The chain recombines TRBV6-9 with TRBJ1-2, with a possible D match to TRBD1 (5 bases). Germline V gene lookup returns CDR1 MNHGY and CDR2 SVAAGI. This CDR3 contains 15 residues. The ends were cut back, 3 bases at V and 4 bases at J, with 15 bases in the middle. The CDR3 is CASSYSSGTPYGYTF. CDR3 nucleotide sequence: TGTGCCAGCAGTTACTCCTCCGGGACTCCCTATGGCTACACCTTC.

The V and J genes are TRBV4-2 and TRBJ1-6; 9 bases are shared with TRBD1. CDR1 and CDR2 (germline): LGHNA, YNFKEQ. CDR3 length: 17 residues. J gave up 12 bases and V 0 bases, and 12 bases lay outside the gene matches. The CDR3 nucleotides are TGTGCCAGCAGCCAAGATCAGTCGGGACAGGGCTACATACCCCTCCACTTT. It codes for CASSQDQSGQGYIPLHF.

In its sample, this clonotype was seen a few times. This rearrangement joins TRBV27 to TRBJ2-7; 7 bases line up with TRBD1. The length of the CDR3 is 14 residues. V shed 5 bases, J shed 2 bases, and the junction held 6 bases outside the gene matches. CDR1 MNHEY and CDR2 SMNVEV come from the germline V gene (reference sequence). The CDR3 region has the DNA TGTGCCAGCAGTCTACAGGGGTCCACCTACGAGCAGTACTTC. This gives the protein CASSLQGSTYEQYF.

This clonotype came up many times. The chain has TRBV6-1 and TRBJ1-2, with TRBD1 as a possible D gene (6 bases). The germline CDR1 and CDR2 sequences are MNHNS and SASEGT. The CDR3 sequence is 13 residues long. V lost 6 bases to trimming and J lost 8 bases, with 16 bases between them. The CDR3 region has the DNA TGTGCCAGCAGCCCGGACAGTGTTAGCGGCTACACCTTC. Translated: CASSPDSVSGYTF.

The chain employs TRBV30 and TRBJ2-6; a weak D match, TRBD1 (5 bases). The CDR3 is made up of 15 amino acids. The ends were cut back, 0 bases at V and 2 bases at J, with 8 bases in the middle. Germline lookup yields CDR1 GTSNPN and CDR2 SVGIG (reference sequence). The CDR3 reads CAWSVSGTGANVLTF. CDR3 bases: TGTGCCTGGAGTGTTTCAGGGACTGGGGCCAACGTCCTGACTTTC.

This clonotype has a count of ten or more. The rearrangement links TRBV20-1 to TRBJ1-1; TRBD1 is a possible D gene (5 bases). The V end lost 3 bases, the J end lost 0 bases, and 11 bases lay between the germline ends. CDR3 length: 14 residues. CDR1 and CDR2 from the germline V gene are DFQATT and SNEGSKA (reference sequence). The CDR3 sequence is CSASVQGLNTEAFF. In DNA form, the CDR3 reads TGCAGTGCTAGTGTGCAGGGACTGAACACTGAAGCTTTCTTT.

The CDR3 DNA reads as TGCGCCAGCAGCTTGGGCGCTAGCGGGAGTGTCCCCTACAATGAGCAGTTCTTC. It yields the protein CASSLGASGSVPYNEQFF. The chain combines TRBV5-1 with TRBJ2-1, with TRBD2 matching 10 bases. The CDR3 length is 18 residues. Germline trimming cut 0 bases from V and 2 bases from J; bases unmatched to any gene: 8. Germline loops: CDR1 SGHRS, CDR2 YFSETQ.

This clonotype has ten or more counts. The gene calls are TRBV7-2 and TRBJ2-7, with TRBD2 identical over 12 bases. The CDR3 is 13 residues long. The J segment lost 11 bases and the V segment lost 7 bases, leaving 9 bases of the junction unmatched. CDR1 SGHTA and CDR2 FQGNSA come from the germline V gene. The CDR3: CASKPTSGSREYF. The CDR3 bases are TGTGCCAGCAAACCGACTAGCGGGAGTAGGGAGTACTTC. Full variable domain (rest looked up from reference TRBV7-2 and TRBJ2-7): GAGVSQSPSNKVTEKGKDVELRCDPISGHTALYWYRQSLGQGLEFLIYFQGNSAPDKSGLPSDRFSAERTGGSVSTLTIQRTQQEDSAVYLCASKPTSGSREYFGPGTRLTVT.

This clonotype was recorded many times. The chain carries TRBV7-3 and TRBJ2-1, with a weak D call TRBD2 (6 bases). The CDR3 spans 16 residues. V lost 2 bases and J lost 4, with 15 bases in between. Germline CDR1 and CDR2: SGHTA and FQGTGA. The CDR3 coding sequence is TGTGCCAGCAGCTTATTAAGGGCTAGCGTTTACAATGAGCAGTTCTTC. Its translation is CASSLLRASVYNEQFF.

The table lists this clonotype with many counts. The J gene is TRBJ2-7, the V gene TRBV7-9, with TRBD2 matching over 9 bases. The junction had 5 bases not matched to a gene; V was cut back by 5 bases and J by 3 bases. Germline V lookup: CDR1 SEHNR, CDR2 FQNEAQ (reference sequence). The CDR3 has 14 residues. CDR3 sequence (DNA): TGTGCCAGCAGCATAGGGACTAGCAGCTACGAGCAGTACTTC. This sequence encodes CASSIGTSSYEQYF.

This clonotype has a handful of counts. The CDR3 is CATSGGGLAASQETQYF. The CDR3 DNA reads as TGTGCCACCAGTGGCGGGGGGCTAGCGGCATCCCAAGAGACCCAGTACTTC. The chain couples TRBV24-1 to TRBJ2-5, with 8 bases that match TRBD2. Trimming at V came to 5 bases and at J to 1 base, leaving 11 bases not matched to a gene. Germline CDR1 is KGHDR and CDR2 is SFDVKD. The CDR3 runs 17 residues.

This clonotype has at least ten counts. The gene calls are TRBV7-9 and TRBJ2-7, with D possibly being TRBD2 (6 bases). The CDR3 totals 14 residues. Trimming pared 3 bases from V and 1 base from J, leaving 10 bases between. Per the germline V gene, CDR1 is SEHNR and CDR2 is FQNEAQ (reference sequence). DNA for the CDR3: TGTGCCAGCAGCTTGGGGGACTCATCCTACGAGCAGTACTTC. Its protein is CASSLGDSSYEQYF.

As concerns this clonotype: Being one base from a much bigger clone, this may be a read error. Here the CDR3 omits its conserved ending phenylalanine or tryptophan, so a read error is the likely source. CDR3 DNA sequence: TGTGCCTGGCGTGGAAGAATGGATTCACCCCTCCACTCT. It codes for CAWRGRMDSPLHS. V usage is TRBV30 and J usage is TRBJ1-6; D not resolved. The CDR3 spans 13 residues. V lost 5 bases and J 8 bases, leaving 13 bases between the germline ends. From germline, CDR1 is GTSNPN and CDR2 SVGIG (reference sequence).

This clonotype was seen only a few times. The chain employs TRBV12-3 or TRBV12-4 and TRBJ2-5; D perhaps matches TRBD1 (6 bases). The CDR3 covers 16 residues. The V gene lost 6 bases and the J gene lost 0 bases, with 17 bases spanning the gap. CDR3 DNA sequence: TGTGCCAGCAGCTACGGGGACACCCCCCACCAAGAGACCCAGTACTTC. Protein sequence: CASSYGDTPHQETQYF.

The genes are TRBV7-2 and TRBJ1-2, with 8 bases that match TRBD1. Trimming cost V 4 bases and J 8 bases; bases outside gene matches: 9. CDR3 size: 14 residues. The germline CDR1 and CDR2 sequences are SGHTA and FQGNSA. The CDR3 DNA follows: TGTGCCAGCAGCTCAGGGGGCATTCTCAACGGCTACACCTTC. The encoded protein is CASSSGGILNGYTF.